This T cell receptor (beta chain) was retrieved from a study of vaccination effects on CD4 cells after COVID-19. Libraries were prepared by immunoSEQ multiplex PCR; TCRdb keeps only in-frame clonotypes and omits some of them. Of tens of thousands of clones in the sample, around three quarters were seen once. The V end was cut by 4 bases, the J end by 1 base, with 10 bases between. The germline gives CDR1 LGHNA, CDR2 YNFKEQ. The CDR3 is 14 amino acids. To note about this clone: Its target is not known.

ViraFEST assay sequencing came after antigen-specific CD4+ T cells were expanded with viral peptide pools. Isolation of CD4+ T cells took place after 10 days of culture. Two-dose vaccination with either BNT162b2 or mRNA-1273 was given to the participants. Nobody among the vaccine recipients had prior SARS-CoV-2 infection (nucleocapsid antibodies were negative). The sequenced sample was CD4+ T cells from PBMCs cultured with HCoV-OC43 spike peptides, obtained after COVID-19 vaccination. Subset indicated: HCoV-OC43 spike overlapping peptide pool stimulation. The receptor was isolated from a human donor who received a COVID-19 vaccine. The rearrangement joins TRBV4-2 to TRBJ1-1; D remains unclear. The CDR3 region is CASSRGNQNTEAFF. For the CDR3, the DNA is TGTGCCAGCAGCCGAGGTAATCAGAACACTGAAGCTTTCTTT.